A single sample gave rise to the 10 T cell receptor beta chains below, sequenced in a study of shared clonotypes between healthy human individuals. The assay was immunoSEQ multiplex PCR, and TCRdb's table has in-frame clones only and misses some. The sample shows over a million clones, around 76% of them seen only once. The sample was memory CD4+ T cells sorted from blood. As to subset: CD45RA-negative fraction. These receptors all stem from a man aged 18 to 29 in good health.

The rearrangement uses TRBV19 and TRBJ1-4, with D perhaps TRBD1 (5 bases). The CDR3 length is 14 residues. V lost 5 bases to trimming and J lost 5 bases, with 12 bases between them. Looked up from germline, CDR1 is LNHDA and CDR2 is SQIVND (reference sequence). As DNA, the CDR3 is TGTGCCAGTAGTGCACAGGCGTCCAATGAAAAACTGTTTTTT. Its translation: CASSAQASNEKLFF.

The CDR3 sequence: CASSAPGAGNTIYF. Written as DNA, the CDR3 is TGTGCCAGCAGCGCGCCGGGGGCTGGAAACACCATATATTTT. The genes are TRBV9 and TRBJ1-3; the D gene is possibly TRBD1 (5 bases). This CDR3 comprises 14 residues. Trimming removed 3 bases at V and 2 bases at J, with 9 bases between. Germline CDR1 reads SGDLS; CDR2 reads YYNGEE.

The chain couples TRBV9 to TRBJ2-5; 9 positions match TRBD2. Per germline, CDR1 SGDLS and CDR2 YYNGEE. The CDR3 has 15 amino acids. V shed 0 bases, J shed 4 bases, and the junction held 4 bases outside the gene matches. The CDR3 nucleotides read TGTGCCAGCAGCGTAGTAGCGGGAGTGGGAGAGACCCAGTACTTC. Translation: CASSVVAGVGETQYF. Complete variable domain (other parts from reference TRBV9 and TRBJ2-5): DSGVTQTPKHLITATGQRVTLRCSPRSGDLSVYWYQQSLDQGLQFLIQYYNGEERAKGNILERFSAQQFPDLHSELNLSSLELGDSALYFCASSVVAGVGETQYFGPGTRLLVL.

This sequence joins TRBV19 and TRBJ1-5; the D gene is possibly TRBD1 (5 bases). The V gene's germline CDR1 is LNHDA and CDR2 SQIVND (reference sequence). V lost 0 bases, J lost 4 bases, and 13 bases lay in between. The CDR3 is made up of 16 amino acids. The CDR3 loop reads CASSIDSQGGNQPQHF. The CDR3 coding sequence is TGTGCCAGTAGTATAGATTCCCAGGGTGGGAATCAGCCCCAGCATTTT.

This clone has just one count. This chain links TRBV18 with TRBJ2-7, with unresolved D. Trimming left V 0 bases short and J 3 bases short, with 9 bases between. Per the germline V gene, CDR1 is KGHSH and CDR2 is LQKENI. This CDR3 spans 14 amino acids. In DNA form, the CDR3 reads TGTGCCAGCTCACCACCGGCACTCAACTACGAGCAGTACTTC. Translated: CASSPPALNYEQYF.

The chain recombines TRBV6-1 with TRBJ1-1, with a tentative D call TRBD1 (6 bases). Germline V CDR1 and CDR2: MNHNS, SASEGT. The CDR3 totals 13 residues. V was trimmed by 7 bases and J by 5 bases, leaving 14 bases between them. The CDR3 sequence is CASILTGKTEAFF. The CDR3, as DNA: TGTGCCAGCATCCTAACAGGGAAAACTGAAGCTTTCTTT.

A remark on this clone: The sample holds other DNA sequences that translate to the same CDR3. V gene TRBV6-6 combines with J gene TRBJ1-3, with a possible D match to TRBD1 (5 bases). This CDR3 has 14 residues. Germline V gene lookup returns CDR1 MNHNY and CDR2 SVGAGI (reference sequence). V dropped 4 bases and J dropped 4 bases, with 11 bases sitting between them. The DNA for the CDR3 is TGTGCCAGCAGTTCTGGGGGTTCAGGAAACACCATATATTTT. It yields the protein CASSSGGSGNTIYF.

The chain combines TRBV6-1 with TRBJ1-5, with 8 bases that match TRBD1. Germline CDR1 is MNHNS and CDR2 is SASEGT. V shed 2 bases, J shed 0 bases, and the junction held 9 bases outside the gene matches. The CDR3 is made up of 18 amino acids. The CDR3 loop reads CASSEKVAGGPSNQPQHF. DNA of the CDR3: TGTGCCAGCAGTGAAAAAGTCGCAGGGGGCCCTAGCAATCAGCCCCAGCATTTT.

This clone was observed a few times. J is TRBJ1-5 and V is TRBV30; unclear D gene. This CDR3 region has 11 residues. Germline V gene data show CDR1 as GTSNPN and CDR2 as SVGIG (reference sequence). V lost 2 bases and J 3 bases, leaving 2 bases between the germline ends. DNA for the CDR3: TGTGCCTGGAGTCTCAATCAGCCCCAGCATTTT. Translating gives CAWSLNQPQHF.

This chain uses TRBV5-1 with TRBJ1-3, with TRBD1 identical over 7 bases. J gave up 1 base and V 0 bases, and 4 bases lay outside the gene matches. This CDR3 has 16 amino acids. Germline-derived CDR1 and CDR2 are SGHRS and YFSETQ. DNA of the CDR3: TGCGCCAGCAGCTTGGAGGGACAGACGTCTGGAAACACCATATATTTT. Translated, it gives CASSLEGQTSGNTIYF.